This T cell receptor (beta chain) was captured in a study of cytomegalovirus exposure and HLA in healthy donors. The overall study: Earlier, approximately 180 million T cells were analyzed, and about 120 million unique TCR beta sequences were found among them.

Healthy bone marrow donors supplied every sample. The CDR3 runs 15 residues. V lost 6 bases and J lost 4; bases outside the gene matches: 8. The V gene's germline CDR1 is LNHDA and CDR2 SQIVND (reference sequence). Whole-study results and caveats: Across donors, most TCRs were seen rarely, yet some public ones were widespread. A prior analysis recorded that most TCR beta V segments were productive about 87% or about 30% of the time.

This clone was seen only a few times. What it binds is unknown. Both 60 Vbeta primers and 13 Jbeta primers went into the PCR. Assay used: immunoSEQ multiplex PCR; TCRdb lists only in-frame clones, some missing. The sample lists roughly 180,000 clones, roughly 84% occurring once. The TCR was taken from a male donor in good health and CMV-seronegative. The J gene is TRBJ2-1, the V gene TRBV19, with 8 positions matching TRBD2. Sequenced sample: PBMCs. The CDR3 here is CASRTVRGGYNEQFF. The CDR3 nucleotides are TGTGCCAGTAGAACGGTCCGCGGGGGGTACAATGAGCAGTTCTTC. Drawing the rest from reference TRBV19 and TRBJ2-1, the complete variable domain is DGGITQSPKYLFRKEGQNVTLSCEQNLNHDAMYWYRQDPGQGLRLIYYSQIVNDFQKGDIAEGYSVSREKKESFPLTVTSAQKNPTAFYLCASRTVRGGYNEQFFGPGTRLTVL.